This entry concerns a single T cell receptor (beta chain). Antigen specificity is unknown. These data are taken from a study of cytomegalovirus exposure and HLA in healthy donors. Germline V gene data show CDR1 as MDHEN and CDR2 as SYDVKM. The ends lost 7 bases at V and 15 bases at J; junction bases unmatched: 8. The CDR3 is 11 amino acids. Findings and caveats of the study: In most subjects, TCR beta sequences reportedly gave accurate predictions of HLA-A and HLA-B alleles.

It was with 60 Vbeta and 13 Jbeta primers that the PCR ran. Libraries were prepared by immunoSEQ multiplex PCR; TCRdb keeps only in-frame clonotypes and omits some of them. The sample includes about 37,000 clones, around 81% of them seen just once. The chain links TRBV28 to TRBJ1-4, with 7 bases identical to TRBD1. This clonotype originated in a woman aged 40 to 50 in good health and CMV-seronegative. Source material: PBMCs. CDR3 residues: CASKIQGLLFF. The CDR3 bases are TGTGCCAGCAAGATACAGGGGCTATTGTTTTTT. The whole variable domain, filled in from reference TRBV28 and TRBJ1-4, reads DVKVTQSSRYLVKRTGEKVFLECVQDMDHENMFWYRQDPGLGLRLIYFSYDVKMKEKGDIPEGYSVSREKKERFSLILESASTNQTSMYLCASKIQGLLFFGSGTQLSVL.